This T cell receptor (beta chain) was captured by sequencing in a study of response to subunit inactivated influenza vaccine. TCRdb itself ran the RT-PCR reads through MiXCR, one entry per CDR3 protein. The sample has 400,000 to 550,000 distinct CDR3 sequences, approximately 24% seen once. Sequencing used CD4+ T cells sorted from PBMCs, obtained 5 days after vaccination. The source of this sequence is a man between 45 and 60 years old who received an inactivated influenza vaccine.

CDR3 region: CASSPQLAQSSYEQYF. The CDR3 nucleotides read TGTGCCAGCAGTCCCCAATTGGCGCAGAGCTCCTACGAGCAGTACTTC. This sequence joins TRBV27 and TRBJ2-7; D uncertain. CDR1 is MNHEY and CDR2 is SMNVEV in the germline V gene (reference sequence). The CDR3 length is 16 residues. Trimming took off 5 bases at V and 0 bases at J, with 17 bases between the two ends.